This TCR beta chain was observed in a study of blood T cells in healthy people across ages. Donors gave roughly 9.1 milliliters of peripheral blood apiece. General study findings and limits: The recorded TCR beta diversity per million T cells decreased in a roughly linear manner with age.

This clonotype has a handful of counts. Its specificity is not known. Together with a sample-barcoded 5' primer, a J-beta primer mix was included in a second PCR lasting about 6 to 11 cycles. TCRdb recomputed calls from the 5' RACE reads with MiXCR, one row per CDR3 protein. Of 270,000 or so distinct CDR3 sequences listed, around 30% are singletons. CDR3 length: 11 residues. Trimming took off 0 bases at V and 7 bases at J, with 2 bases between the two ends. Germline V gene lookup returns CDR1 SGHDT and CDR2 YYEEEE. Sequenced sample: blood. The chain couples TRBV5-6 to TRBJ1-3; no clear D. The receptor was isolated from a woman in her 70s in good health. CDR3 in DNA: TGTGCCAGCAGCTTGGCGAACACCATATATTTT. This translates into CASSLANTIYF.